The 31 T cell receptor beta chains below come from one sample, sequenced in a study of blood T cell repertoires in COVID-19. Clones were sequenced by immunoSEQ multiplex PCR, and TCRdb holds only the in-frame ones, with some missing. The sample shows tens of thousands of clones, 80% to 90% of them seen only once. The sample comprised peripheral blood. The receptor set was obtained from a man in his fifties or sixties with acute or convalescent COVID-19.

The chain uses TRBV7-6 and TRBJ1-1; D possibly corresponds to TRBD1 (5 bases). This CDR3 is 13 amino acids long. Trimming removed 5 bases from V and 0 bases from J, with 7 bases in between. Germline assignment: CDR1 SGHVS and CDR2 FNYEAQ. CDR3 sequence (DNA): TGTGCCAGCAGCCGCAGGGTGAACACTGAAGCTTTCTTT. Encoded protein: CASSRRVNTEAFF. The full variable domain, completed using reference TRBV7-6 and TRBJ1-1, is GAGVSQSPRYKVTKRGQDVALRCDPISGHVSLYWYRQALGQGPEFLTYFNYEAQQDKSGLPNDRFSAERPEGSISTLTIQRTEQRDSAMYRCASSRRVNTEAFFGQGTRLTVV.

The chain joins TRBV15 to TRBJ2-3; 8 bases map to TRBD2. The CDR3 contains 15 residues. From germline, CDR1 is LNHNV and CDR2 YYDKDF (reference sequence). With 0 bases clipped from V and 6 bases from J, the junction kept 5 bases outside the gene matches. The CDR3 sequence: CATSRDSGTVDTQYF. The CDR3 DNA reads as TGTGCCACCAGCAGAGATAGCGGGACCGTGGATACGCAGTATTTT.

The V call is TRBV18, the J call TRBJ1-3, with 9 bases matching TRBD1. V lost 3 bases, J lost 7 bases, and 7 bases stayed unmatched. The length of the CDR3 is 15 residues. The germline CDR1 and CDR2 sequences are KGHSH and LQKENI. The CDR3 nucleotides are TGTGCCAGCTCACCGGGTACAGGGGGCAGGAACACCATATATTTT. It translates to CASSPGTGGRNTIYF.

The rearrangement links TRBV4-3 to TRBJ2-3; 9 bases are shared with TRBD2. The CDR3 covers 17 residues. Germline V gene sequence: CDR1 LGHNA, CDR2 YSLEER. J gave up 3 bases and V 1 base, and 8 bases lay outside the gene matches. In nucleotides, the CDR3 is TGCGCCAGCAGCCAAGGGAGCCTAGCGGGGTGGACAGATACGCAGTATTTT. The encoded protein is CASSQGSLAGWTDTQYF.

The chain has TRBV7-9 and TRBJ1-4; TRBD1 is a possible D gene (5 bases). The CDR3 consists of 14 residues. With 1 base removed from V and 4 bases from J, the gap between germline ends came to 7 bases. Germline CDR1 and CDR2: SEHNR and FQNEAQ (reference sequence). The CDR3 coding sequence is TGTGCCAGCAGCTTAGGACAGAATAATGAAAAACTGTTTTTT. It is translated as CASSLGQNNEKLFF.

This clone has a single count. The rearrangement uses TRBV28 and TRBJ1-2, with TRBD1 identical over 9 bases. Germline V gene data show CDR1 as MDHEN and CDR2 as SYDVKM. This CDR3 has 13 residues. The V and J ends lost 4 bases and 5 bases, in that order; junction bases with no gene match: 2. In nucleotides, the CDR3 is TGTGCCAGCAGTTGGACAGGGGAGTATGGCTACACCTTC. Protein: CASSWTGEYGYTF.

The rearrangement joins TRBV7-9 to TRBJ2-3; a possible D gene is TRBD2 (6 bases). The CDR3 consists of 12 residues. Trimming took 3 bases from V and 14 from J, leaving 15 bases between them. Germline lookup yields CDR1 SEHNR and CDR2 FQNEAQ (reference sequence). The CDR3 nucleotides are TGTGCCAGCAGCTTCAACACGGGAGCCCGGTATTTT. Its protein product is CASSFNTGARYF.

This clone has a single count. The chain has TRBV3-1 (or the pseudogene TRBV3-2) and TRBJ1-1; 10 positions agree with TRBD1. CDR3 length: 14 residues. Germline loops: CDR1 LGHDT, CDR2 YNNKEL (reference sequence). The V gene end was trimmed by 0 bases and the J gene end by 7 bases; junction bases not matched to a gene: 2. CDR3 region: CASSQEDRGGEAFF. The CDR3 DNA reads TGTGCCAGCAGCCAAGAGGACAGGGGGGGTGAAGCTTTCTTT.

This chain links TRBV5-1 with TRBJ1-2, with no clear D. V lost 0 bases and J 0 bases, leaving 9 bases between the germline ends. The CDR3 consists of 15 residues. The germline CDR1 and CDR2 sequences are SGHRS and YFSETQ. This CDR3 reads CASSLDRTSNYGYTF. The CDR3 nucleotides are TGCGCCAGCAGCTTGGACAGAACCTCTAACTATGGCTACACCTTC.

The genes are TRBV27 and TRBJ1-1; D gene unclear. Trimming pared 8 bases from V and 2 bases from J, leaving 12 bases between. This CDR3 contains 13 residues. Germline CDR1 and CDR2: MNHEY and SMNVEV (reference sequence). This CDR3 reads CASSQVLNTEAFF. The DNA for the CDR3 is TGTGCCAGCTCCCAGGTCCTCAACACTGAAGCTTTCTTT.

The V gene is TRBV7-2, the J gene TRBJ1-6; the match to TRBD1 covers 9 bases. From germline, CDR1 is SGHTA and CDR2 FQGNSA. J lost 9 bases, V lost 5 bases, and 8 bases had no gene match. The CDR3 is made up of 15 amino acids. CDR3 protein: CASSPGQGSVSPLHF. In DNA form, the CDR3 reads TGTGCCAGCAGCCCAGGACAGGGGTCGGTTTCACCCCTCCACTTT.

The rearrangement links TRBV10-2 to TRBJ2-1; D unclear. Looked up from germline, CDR1 is WSHSY and CDR2 is SAAADI. Trimming shortened V by 4 bases and J by 1 base, and 14 bases separated the two germline ends. The CDR3 sequence is 16 residues long. CDR3 amino acids: CASSGTTMTSYNEQFF. Written as DNA, the CDR3 is TGCGCCAGCAGTGGCACGACAATGACGTCCTACAATGAGCAGTTCTTC.

The chain combines TRBV2 with TRBJ2-7, with 9 bases that match TRBD2. V was pared by 0 bases and J by 5 bases, with 5 bases of the junction left unmatched. Per the germline V gene, CDR1 is SNHLY and CDR2 is FYNNEI. This CDR3 is built from 15 residues. This CDR3 is CASSEAPAGGNEQYF. The CDR3 DNA follows: TGTGCCAGCAGTGAAGCCCCAGCGGGAGGCAACGAGCAGTACTTC. Based on the CDR3 plus reference TRBV2 and TRBJ2-7, the full variable domain is EPEVTQTPSHQVTQMGQEVILRCVPISNHLYFYWYRQILGQKVEFLVSFYNNEISEKSEIFDDQFSVERPDGSNFTLKIRSTKLEDSAMYFCASSEAPAGGNEQYFGPGTRLTVT.

The chain joins TRBV12-5 to TRBJ2-2, with 7 bases aligning to TRBD1. Losses at the gene ends were 7 bases for V and 1 base for J; bases not matched to a gene: 6. This CDR3 spans 15 amino acids. The germline V gene has CDR1 LGHNT and CDR2 FRNRAP. The chain's CDR3 is CASDRGQRNTGELFF. CDR3 sequence (DNA): TGTGCTAGTGACCGGGGACAGAGGAACACCGGGGAGCTGTTTTTT.

The chain is built from TRBV19 and TRBJ1-2; D is uncertain. Germline CDR1 LNHDA, CDR2 SQIVND (reference sequence). The CDR3 covers 13 residues. The V gene lost 4 bases and the J gene lost 8 bases, with 14 bases spanning the gap. In nucleotides, the CDR3 is TGTGCCAGTAGTACATCTCGACAAGACGGCTACACCTTC. Protein product: CASSTSRQDGYTF.

This clone was recorded a few times. This chain uses TRBV2 with TRBJ1-6, with D perhaps TRBD1 (5 bases). The CDR3 has 15 amino acids. Trimming took 3 bases from V and 8 from J, leaving 14 bases between them. Germline loops: CDR1 SNHLY, CDR2 FYNNEI. In DNA, the CDR3 is TGTGCCAGCAGTGAGTCCCAGGGCGTTTATTCACCCCTCCACTTT. Encoded protein: CASSESQGVYSPLHF.

V gene TRBV18 combines with J gene TRBJ1-1; TRBD1 aligns across 9 bases. Germline V gene sequence: CDR1 KGHSH, CDR2 LQKENI. The CDR3 extends over 15 amino acids. V shed 2 bases, J shed 7 bases, and the junction held 8 bases outside the gene matches. CDR3 in DNA: TGTGCCAGCTCACCAGTACAGGGGGCCATGTTTGAAGCTTTCTTT. As protein: CASSPVQGAMFEAFF.

This chain uses TRBV4-2 with TRBJ1-5; D possibly corresponds to TRBD1 (6 bases). The germline CDR1 and CDR2 sequences are LGHNA and YNFKEQ. Between the trimmed V and J ends, which lost 0 bases and 3 bases, there was a span of 9 bases. This CDR3 is 15 amino acids long. In nucleotides, the CDR3 is TGTGCCAGCAGCCAAGATTGGACAGCCAATCAGCCCCAGCATTTT. This codes for CASSQDWTANQPQHF.

V is TRBV7-9 and J is TRBJ1-5; maybe TRBD1 (5 bases). Germline V gene data show CDR1 as SEHNR and CDR2 as FQNEAQ (reference sequence). Trimming took 3 bases from V and 2 from J, leaving 8 bases between them. The CDR3 is made up of 14 amino acids. The CDR3 DNA reads as TGTGCCAGCAGCTTGCGGGACGGCAATCAGCCCCAGCATTTT. Translation gives CASSLRDGNQPQHF.

The chain is built from TRBV5-1 and TRBJ2-4; tentative D call: TRBD2 (6 bases). The length of the CDR3 is 18 residues. CDR1 and CDR2 (germline): SGHRS, YFSETQ. Trimming left V 4 bases short and J 0 bases short, with 20 bases between. CDR3: CASSPEVGRDRAKNIQYF. CDR3 DNA sequence: TGCGCCAGCAGCCCCGAAGTAGGGCGGGACCGAGCCAAAAACATTCAGTACTTC. The whole variable domain, filled in from reference TRBV5-1 and TRBJ2-4, reads KAGVTQTPRYLIKTRGQQVTLSCSPISGHRSVSWYQQTPGQGLQFLFEYFSETQRNKGNFPGRFSGRQFSNSRSEMNVSTLELGDSALYLCASSPEVGRDRAKNIQYFGAGTRLSVL.

CDR3 residues: CAAEDRGGTDTQYF. CDR3 coding DNA: TGTGCCGCCGAGGACAGGGGCGGCACAGATACGCAGTATTTT. The J gene is TRBJ2-3, the V gene TRBV28; 9 bases are a match to TRBD1. Germline V gene data show CDR1 as MDHEN and CDR2 as SYDVKM. The CDR3 spans 14 residues. V lost 11 bases and J lost 1; bases outside the gene matches: 7.

The rearrangement uses TRBV7-2 and TRBJ2-5; a possible D gene is TRBD2 (7 bases). V lost 3 bases to trimming and J lost 4 bases, with 15 bases between them. The CDR3 has 15 residues. Germline V gene data show CDR1 as SGHTA and CDR2 as FQGNSA. The DNA for the CDR3 is TGTGCCAGCAGCTTGGCCGGGGGGCCAGGAGAGACCCAGTACTTC. It encodes CASSLAGGPGETQYF.

The chain recombines TRBV5-4 with TRBJ1-6; TRBD1 aligns across 7 bases. This CDR3 region has 13 residues. Trimming at V came to 4 bases and at J to 9 bases, leaving 4 bases not matched to a gene. CDR1 and CDR2 from the germline V gene are SGHNT and YYREEE (reference sequence). The chain's CDR3 is CASSLTGSSPLHF. Here the CDR3 DNA reads TGTGCCAGCAGCCTGACAGGGAGTTCACCCCTCCACTTT.

The J gene is TRBJ1-6, the V gene TRBV14; 7 positions agree with TRBD1. V shed 6 bases, J shed 9 bases, and the junction held 8 bases outside the gene matches. CDR1 and CDR2 from the germline V gene are SGHDN and FVKESK. CDR3 length equals 14 residues. CDR3 amino acids: CASRGGTEGSPLHF. The CDR3 DNA reads as TGTGCCAGCAGAGGCGGGACAGAAGGTTCACCCCTCCACTTT.

This clone came up once. J is TRBJ2-1 and V is TRBV28; unclear D gene. V was clipped by 4 bases and J by 9 bases, with 10 bases between them. Germline V gene data show CDR1 as MDHEN and CDR2 as SYDVKM. The CDR3 contains 12 residues. As DNA, the CDR3 is TGTGCCAGCAGTTCCGAGTGGGCTGAGCAGTTCTTC. It specifies CASSSEWAEQFF.

V is TRBV2 and J is TRBJ2-1; a weak D match, TRBD2 (6 bases). Trimming took off 8 bases at V and 0 bases at J, with 14 bases between the two ends. CDR1 and CDR2 from the germline V gene are SNHLY and FYNNEI. CDR3 length: 15 amino acids. The CDR3 loop is CASAPLAPSYNEQFF. The CDR3 DNA sequence: TGTGCCAGCGCTCCTCTAGCGCCCTCCTACAATGAGCAGTTCTTC.

This clone was counted between two and nine times. The chain joins TRBV28 to TRBJ1-4; 10 bases map to TRBD1. V lost 6 bases, J lost 5 bases, and 9 bases stayed unmatched. Germline CDR1 and CDR2: MDHEN and SYDVKM. The CDR3 is 16 residues long. The DNA of the CDR3 is TGTGCCAGCAGACCATCTCCGGGACAGGGGAATGAAAAACTGTTTTTT. Residues: CASRPSPGQGNEKLFF.

The CDR3 region is CASSPTGYNQPQHF. The CDR3 DNA reads TGTGCCAGCAGCCCGACAGGGTACAATCAGCCCCAGCATTTT. The rearrangement uses TRBV7-9 and TRBJ1-5, with 7 bases aligning to TRBD1. The V gene's germline CDR1 is SEHNR and CDR2 FQNEAQ (reference sequence). This CDR3 comprises 14 residues. Trimming removed 5 bases from V and 3 bases from J; junction bases left unmatched: 4. The entire variable domain, with the rest obtained from reference TRBV7-9 and TRBJ1-5, is as follows: DTGVSQNPRHKITKRGQNVTFRCDPISEHNRLYWYRQTLGQGPEFLTYFQNEAQLEKSRLLSDRFSAERPKGSFSTLEIQRTEQGDSAMYLCASSPTGYNQPQHFGDGTRLSIL.

The V call is TRBV5-1, the J call TRBJ1-2; D is unresolved. This CDR3 contains 16 residues. With 2 bases removed from V and 3 bases from J, the gap between germline ends came to 17 bases. Germline lookup yields CDR1 SGHRS and CDR2 YFSETQ. The CDR3 sequence is CASSLSGGSSDYGYTF. The CDR3 DNA reads as TGCGCCAGCAGCTTATCCGGCGGATCGTCTGACTATGGCTACACCTTC.

This rearrangement joins TRBV24-1 to TRBJ2-3, with 12 bases aligning to TRBD2. This CDR3 contains 16 residues. V trimming: 5 bases; J trimming: 5 bases; junction bases outside the gene matches: 7. CDR1 and CDR2 (germline): KGHDR, SFDVKD. The DNA for the CDR3 is TGTGCCACCAGTGGCACACTAGCGGGAGGAGGAGATACGCAGTATTTT. Its translation: CATSGTLAGGGDTQYF.

The chain's CDR3 is CASMGTGGFRSNQPQHF. CDR3 in DNA: TGTGCCAGTATGGGGACAGGGGGATTTCGGAGCAATCAGCCCCAGCATTTT. This chain joins TRBV19 and TRBJ1-5; TRBD1 agrees at 11 bases. The CDR3 length is 17 residues. After removal of 7 bases from V and 1 base from J, the junction contained 9 bases not matched to a gene. CDR1 LNHDA and CDR2 SQIVND come from the germline V gene (reference sequence).